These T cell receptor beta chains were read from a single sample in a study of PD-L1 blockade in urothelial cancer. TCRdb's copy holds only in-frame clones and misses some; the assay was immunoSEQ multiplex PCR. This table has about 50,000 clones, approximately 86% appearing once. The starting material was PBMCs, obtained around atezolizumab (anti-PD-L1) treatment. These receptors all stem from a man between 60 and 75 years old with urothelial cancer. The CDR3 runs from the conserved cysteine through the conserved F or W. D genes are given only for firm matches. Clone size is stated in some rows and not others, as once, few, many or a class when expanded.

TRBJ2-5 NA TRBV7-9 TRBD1 TGTGCCAGCAGCTCCGGGACAGGGGGCTTTGAGACCCAGTACTTC CASSSGTGGFETQYF
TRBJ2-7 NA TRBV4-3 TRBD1 TGCGCCAGCAGCCAAGCCCCGGGACAGGGGTACGAGCAGTACTTC CASSQAPGQGYEQYF
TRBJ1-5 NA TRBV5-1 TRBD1 TGCGCCAGCAGTCCAGGACAGGCGGATCAGCCCCAGCATTTT CASSPGQADQPQHF
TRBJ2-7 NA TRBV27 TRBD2 TGTGCCAGCAGTTACTTAGCGGGGGGTACCTACGAGCAGTACTTC CASSYLAGGTYEQYF
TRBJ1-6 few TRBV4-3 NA TGCGCCAGCAGCCAAGATAGACACCGGGACACATCACCCCTCCACTTT CASSQDRHRDTSPLHF
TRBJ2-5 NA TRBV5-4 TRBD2 TGTGCCAGCAGCAGAAATAGCGGGGGGGCCCGGGAGACCCAGTACTTC CASSRNSGGARETQYF
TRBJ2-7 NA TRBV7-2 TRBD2 TGTGCCAGCAGCAACCAAGGACTAGCGGGGAGATTTTACGAGCAGTACTTC CASSNQGLAGRFYEQYF
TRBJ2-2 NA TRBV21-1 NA TGTGCCAGCAGCAAACACAGGGGACCCAACACCGGGGAGCTGTTTTTT CASSKHRGPNTGELFF
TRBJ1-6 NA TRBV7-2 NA TGTGCCAGCAGCTTGGCTCTAGTGATGAATTCACCCCTCCACTTT CASSLALVMNSPLHF
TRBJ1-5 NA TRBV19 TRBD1 TGTGCCAGTTCGGGACAGGGCAAAAGGCCCCAGCATTTT CASSGQGKRPQHF
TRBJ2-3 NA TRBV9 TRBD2 TGTGCCAGCAGCGTCAGCCCTCGACTAGCGACAGATACGCAGTATTTT CASSVSPRLATDTQYF
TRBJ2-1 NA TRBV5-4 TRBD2 TGTGCCAGCAGCTCACTAGCGGGGCTATACAATGAGCAGTTCTTC CASSSLAGLYNEQFF
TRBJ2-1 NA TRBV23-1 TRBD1 TGCGCCAGCAGTCAATCCCAAGGGCAGGGGGTAGGCCATGAGCAGTTCTTC CASSQSQGQGVGHEQFF
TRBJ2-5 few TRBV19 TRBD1 TGTGCCAGTAGTCGAAGGACAGGGGGCTCCCAAGAGACCCAGTACTTC CASSRRTGGSQETQYF